The T cell receptor beta chain under discussion was sequenced for a study of blood T cell repertoires in COVID-19 (dated by TCRdb to 2020 to 2022). Background on the whole study: The collaborator samples originated in the United States, Italy and Spain and spanned the acute and convalescent phases of COVID-19. The prospective study material was composed of cDNA or gDNA derived from T cells, B-cell-depleted T cells, or PBMCs. The dataset comprised deeply sampled blood TCRbeta repertoires from subjects exposed to, actively infected with, or recovered from COVID-19. A freely available public database, intended as a resource for researchers studying the immune response to SARS-CoV-2, is where the repertoires were released. The samples were drawn from the first 160 participants of the ongoing ImmuneRACE study and from 1,254 subjects provided by 6 global collaborators. Nearly every sample came with metadata listing a de-identified subject ID, COVID-19 status, age in years and sex. Where HLA class I and class II types were available, the types were taken from metadata supplied by the sample provider, not from assay-based typing. What the study reported, not specific to this receptor: Clinical and demographic metadata were provided uncurated, with the amount varying by source and participant.

CDR1 and CDR2, looked up from the germline V gene (reference sequence), are LNHDA and SQIVND. From the cysteine through the phenylalanine, the CDR3 covers 15 amino acids. The entry retains the CDR3 DNA only, 45 bases that are in frame from base 1. The junction shows trimming of 7 bases on V and 1 base on J, plus 17 bases between the germline ends. TCRbeta CDR3 regions were amplified from genomic DNA using the immunoSEQ Assay, a bias-controlled multiplex PCR. The paper's data handling went like this. The number of nucleated cells in each sample was estimated from the amplification of reference gene primers within the assay. To quantify the absolute abundance of each unique TCRbeta CDR3 rearrangement, sequence reads were collapsed and filtered. For each sample, productive Simpson clonality was calculated by taking the square root of Simpson's diversity index across productive rearrangements. The source is immuneACCESS, and TCRdb retained only in-frame sequences with V and J called. Part of the clones is not carried over; for the studies checked, unresolved V genes explain less than half of this, and the remainder is unexplained. The D gene and trimming were derived from the DNA, and the V and J assignments and clone size from that table. This sample comprises 130,000 to 150,000 clones, about 89% of them detected only once. The ten biggest clones cover approximately 40% of the sample.

A remark on this clone: Its specific antigen is unknown. No much larger clone is present one base from it, and per-base qualities are unavailable.

A second Seattle source provided samples from volunteer blood donors who had recovered from COVID-19. Collaborating institutions collected whole blood in K2EDTA tubes following their own protocols. For TCRbeta analysis, collaborators shipped samples as frozen whole blood, isolated PBMCs, or DNA extracted from either of those sample types. Sequencing used peripheral blood. This sequence was found in a man aged 50-60 years who had recovered from COVID-19. The rearranged chain carries TRBV19 and TRBJ2-7; the D gene is perhaps TRBD1, on 7 matching bases. CDR3 sequence: CASNAGQSPSYEQYF. The DNA reads as follows: TGTGCCAGTAATGCGGGACAGTCTCCGTCCTACGAGCAGTACTTC.